The present T cell receptor (beta chain) was sequenced within a study of shared clonotypes between healthy human individuals. Looking at the study overall: The donor group consisted of two women and a few men, aged 18 to 49. Study outcomes and limitations: The low donor count limited represented genetic and exposure-history diversity.

Donors, healthy HIV-negative adults, lacked recent acute infections or vaccinations. TCRdb's table, derived via immunoSEQ multiplex PCR, lists solely in-frame clones and lacks some. The sample consists of roughly 1,500,000 clones, about 98.5% of them appearing once. Germline-derived CDR1 and CDR2 are MDHEN and SYDVKM. V shed 6 bases and J shed 6 bases, with 8 bases lying between them. The CDR3 consists of 11 residues. About this clone itself: The antigen is not known.

The chain recombines TRBV28 with TRBJ1-2; D is uncertain. Specimen: naive CD4+ T cells sorted from blood. The subset: CD45RA+ positively selected. The origin of this receptor is a young man in good health. DNA for the CDR3: TGTGCCAGCAGGACGTTGCATGGCTACACCTTC. It specifies CASRTLHGYTF.